This T cell receptor (beta chain) was obtained from a study of cytomegalovirus exposure and HLA in healthy donors. The CDR3 has 15 residues. Trimming took off 0 bases at V and 4 bases at J, with 10 bases between the two ends. Germline V CDR1 and CDR2: KGHSY, FQNENV. This clone was seen only once. What it recognizes is unknown. Study findings and constraints: In an earlier analysis, in roughly 580 donors, most V segments appeared productive either ~87% or ~30% of the time.

It was healthy bone marrow donors who served as donors. Both 60 Vbeta primers and 13 Jbeta primers went into the PCR. Authors' processing steps: Later reanalysis found approximately 76 million unique TCR beta chains, 10 million to 14 million of them shared. Clones were read by immunoSEQ multiplex PCR, and TCRdb kept only the in-frame ones, dropping some. V, J and clone size were drawn from that table, and D and trimming were deduced from the DNA. This table has roughly 160,000 clones, approximately 81% appearing once. The chain carries TRBV16 and TRBJ1-5; D possibly corresponds to TRBD1 (6 bases). Sequenced input: PBMCs. This receptor was taken from a man aged 25-45 years in good health and CMV-seronegative. The CDR3 sequence: CASSQSARGNQPQHF. The CDR3 DNA sequence: TGTGCCAGCAGCCAATCGGCCAGGGGTAATCAGCCCCAGCATTTT.